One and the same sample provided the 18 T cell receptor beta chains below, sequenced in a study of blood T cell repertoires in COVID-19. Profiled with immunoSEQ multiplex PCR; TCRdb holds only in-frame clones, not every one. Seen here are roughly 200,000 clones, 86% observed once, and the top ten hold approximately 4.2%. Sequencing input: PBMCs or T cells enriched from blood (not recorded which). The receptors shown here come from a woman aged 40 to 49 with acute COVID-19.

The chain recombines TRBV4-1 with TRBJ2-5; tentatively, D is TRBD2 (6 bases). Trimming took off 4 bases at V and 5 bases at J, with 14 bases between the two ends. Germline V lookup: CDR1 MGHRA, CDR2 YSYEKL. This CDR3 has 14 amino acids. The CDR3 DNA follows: TGCGCCAGCAGCCTGGCGGGACTCGGGGAGACCCAGTACTTC. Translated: CASSLAGLGETQYF.

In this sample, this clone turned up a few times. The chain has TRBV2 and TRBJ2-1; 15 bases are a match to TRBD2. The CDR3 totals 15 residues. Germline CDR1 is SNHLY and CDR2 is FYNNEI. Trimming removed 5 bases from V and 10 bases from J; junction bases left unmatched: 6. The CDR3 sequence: CASSLGTSGRLEQFF. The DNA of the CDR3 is TGTGCCAGCAGTCTGGGGACTAGCGGGAGGCTAGAGCAGTTCTTC.

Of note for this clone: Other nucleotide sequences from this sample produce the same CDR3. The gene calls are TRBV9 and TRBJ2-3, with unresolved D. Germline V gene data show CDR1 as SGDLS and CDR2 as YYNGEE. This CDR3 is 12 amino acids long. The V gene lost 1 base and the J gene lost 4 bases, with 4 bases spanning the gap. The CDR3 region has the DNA TGTGCCAGCAGCGTACTAGCAGATACGCAGTATTTT. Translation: CASSVLADTQYF.

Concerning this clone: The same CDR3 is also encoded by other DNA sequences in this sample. The CDR3 DNA is TGTGCCAGCAGTTCAACCTACGAGCAGTACTTC. It codes for CASSSTYEQYF. The chain carries TRBV28 and TRBJ2-7; no clear D gene. V was clipped by 4 bases and J by 2 bases, with 3 bases between them. Germline V lookup: CDR1 MDHEN, CDR2 SYDVKM. The CDR3 is 11 amino acids.

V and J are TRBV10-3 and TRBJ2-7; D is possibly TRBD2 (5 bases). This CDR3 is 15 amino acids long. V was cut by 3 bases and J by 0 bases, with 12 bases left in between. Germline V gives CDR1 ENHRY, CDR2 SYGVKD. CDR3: CAISDGSDTSYEQYF. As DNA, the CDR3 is TGTGCCATCAGTGATGGGAGCGACACCTCCTACGAGCAGTACTTC.

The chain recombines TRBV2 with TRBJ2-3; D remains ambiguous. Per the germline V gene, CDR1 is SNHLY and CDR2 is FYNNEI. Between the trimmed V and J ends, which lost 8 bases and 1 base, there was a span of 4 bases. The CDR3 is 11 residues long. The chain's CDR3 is CASGRTDTQYF. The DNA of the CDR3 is TGTGCCAGCGGGCGCACAGATACGCAGTATTTT. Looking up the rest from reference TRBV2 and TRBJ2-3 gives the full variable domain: EPEVTQTPSHQVTQMGQEVILRCVPISNHLYFYWYRQILGQKVEFLVSFYNNEISEKSEIFDDQFSVERPDGSNFTLKIRSTKLEDSAMYFCASGRTDTQYFGPGTRLTVL.

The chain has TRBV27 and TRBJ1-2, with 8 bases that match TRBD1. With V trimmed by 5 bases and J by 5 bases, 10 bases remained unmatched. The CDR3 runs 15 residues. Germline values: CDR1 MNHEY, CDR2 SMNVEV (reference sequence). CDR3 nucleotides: TGTGCCAGCAGTGCCCAGGGGGCCCTCGGATATGGCTACACCTTC. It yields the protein CASSAQGALGYGYTF.

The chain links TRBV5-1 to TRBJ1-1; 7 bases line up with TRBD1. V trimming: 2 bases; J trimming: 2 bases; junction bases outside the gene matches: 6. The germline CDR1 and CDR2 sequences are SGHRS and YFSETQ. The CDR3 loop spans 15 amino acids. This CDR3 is CASSFRTGPNTEAFF. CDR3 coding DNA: TGCGCCAGCAGCTTCCGGACAGGCCCTAACACTGAAGCTTTCTTT.

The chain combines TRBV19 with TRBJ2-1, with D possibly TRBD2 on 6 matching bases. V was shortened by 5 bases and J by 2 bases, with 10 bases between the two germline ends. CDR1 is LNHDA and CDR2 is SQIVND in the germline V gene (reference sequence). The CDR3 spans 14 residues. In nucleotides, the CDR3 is TGTGCCAGTAGTTACGGGGGTACCTACAATGAGCAGTTCTTC. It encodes CASSYGGTYNEQFF.

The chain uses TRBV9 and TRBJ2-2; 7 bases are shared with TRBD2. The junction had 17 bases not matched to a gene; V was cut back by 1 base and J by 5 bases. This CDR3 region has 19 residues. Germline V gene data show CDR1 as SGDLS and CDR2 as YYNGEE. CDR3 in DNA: TGTGCCAGCAGCGTACCCCGGTCCGGTAGCGGGTTATCAACCGGGGAGCTGTTTTTT. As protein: CASSVPRSGSGLSTGELFF.

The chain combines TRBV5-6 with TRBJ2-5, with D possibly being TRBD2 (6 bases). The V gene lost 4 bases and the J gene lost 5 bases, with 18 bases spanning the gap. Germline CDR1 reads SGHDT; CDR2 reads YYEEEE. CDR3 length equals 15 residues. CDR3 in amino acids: CASSLLGGIGETQYF. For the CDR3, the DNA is TGTGCCAGCAGCCTCCTGGGGGGAATAGGGGAGACCCAGTACTTC.

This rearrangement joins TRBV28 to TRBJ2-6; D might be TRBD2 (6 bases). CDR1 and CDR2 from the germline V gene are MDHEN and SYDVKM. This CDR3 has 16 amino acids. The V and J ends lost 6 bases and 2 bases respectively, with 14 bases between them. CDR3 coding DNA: TGTGCCAGCAGGACGGGGGTGAGGGCTGGGGCCAACGTCCTGACTTTC. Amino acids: CASRTGVRAGANVLTF.

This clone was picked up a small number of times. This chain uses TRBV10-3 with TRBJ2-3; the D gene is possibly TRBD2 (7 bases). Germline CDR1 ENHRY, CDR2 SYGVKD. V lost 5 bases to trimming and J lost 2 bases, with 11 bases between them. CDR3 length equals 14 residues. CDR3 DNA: TGTGCCATCAGTCGTGGGGGGGCCACAGATACGCAGTATTTT. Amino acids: CAISRGGATDTQYF.

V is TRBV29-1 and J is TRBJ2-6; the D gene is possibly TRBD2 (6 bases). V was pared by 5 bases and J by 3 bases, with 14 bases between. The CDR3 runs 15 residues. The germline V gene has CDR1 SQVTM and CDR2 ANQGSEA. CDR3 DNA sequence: TGCAGCGTTAATGGGGCGGAGGGTGGGGCCAACGTCCTGACTTTC. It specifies CSVNGAEGGANVLTF.

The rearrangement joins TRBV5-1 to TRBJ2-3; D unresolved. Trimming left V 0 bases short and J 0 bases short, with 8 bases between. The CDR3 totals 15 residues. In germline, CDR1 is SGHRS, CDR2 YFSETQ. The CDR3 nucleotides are TGCGCCAGCAGCTTGGGGTCCACTAGCACAGATACGCAGTATTTT. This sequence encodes CASSLGSTSTDTQYF.

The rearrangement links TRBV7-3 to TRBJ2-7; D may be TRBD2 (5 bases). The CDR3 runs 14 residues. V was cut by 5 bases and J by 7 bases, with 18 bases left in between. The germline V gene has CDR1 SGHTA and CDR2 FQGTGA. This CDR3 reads CASSPGPTPGEQYF. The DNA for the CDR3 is TGTGCCAGCAGCCCCGGTCCCACTCCGGGAGAGCAGTACTTC.

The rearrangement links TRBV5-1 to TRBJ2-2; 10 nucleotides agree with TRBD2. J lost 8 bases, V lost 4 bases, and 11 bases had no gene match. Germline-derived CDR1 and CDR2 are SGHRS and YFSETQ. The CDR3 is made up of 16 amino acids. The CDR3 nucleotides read TGCGCCAGCAGCCCCAGGCTAGCGGGAGAGTTGGGGGAGCTGTTTTTT. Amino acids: CASSPRLAGELGELFF.

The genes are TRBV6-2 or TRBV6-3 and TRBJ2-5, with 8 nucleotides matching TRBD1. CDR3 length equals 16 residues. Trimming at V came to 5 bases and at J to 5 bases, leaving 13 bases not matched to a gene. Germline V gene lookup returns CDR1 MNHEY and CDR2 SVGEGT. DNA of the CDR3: TGTGCCAGCAGTCTCCGGGGCAGGGGGCCAGGGGAGACCCAGTACTTC. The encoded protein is CASSLRGRGPGETQYF.